A single sample gave rise to the 25 T cell receptor beta chains below, sequenced in a study of graft-versus-host responses after intestinal transplantation. Clones were read by immunoSEQ multiplex PCR, and TCRdb kept only the in-frame ones, dropping some. The table includes over 80,000 clones, 91% detected once. Their specific antigens are unknown. Here the sequenced sample was unstimulated CD4+ T cells sorted from spleen or lymph node cells, taken before transplant. The source is a human donor who was the organ donor for an intestinal transplant.

The chain recombines TRBV13 with TRBJ2-7; 15 bases are shared with TRBD2. Germline lookup yields CDR1 PRHDT and CDR2 FYEKMQ (reference sequence). The CDR3 totals 15 residues. The trim removed 5 bases at V and 6 bases at J, leaving 5 bases unmatched. The CDR3 DNA reads TGTGCCAGCAGCCGGACTAGCGGGGGGGGAGTCGAGCAGTACTTC. Translating gives CASSRTSGGGVEQYF.

V and J are TRBV2 and TRBJ1-2; D is possibly TRBD1 (5 bases). Germline loops: CDR1 SNHLY, CDR2 FYNNEI. Deletions cut 6 bases from V and 6 bases from J, with 14 bases between. The CDR3 extends over 13 amino acids. CDR3 in amino acids: CASRGGRVHGYTF. CDR3 nucleotide sequence: TGTGCCAGCAGGGGTGGCAGGGTTCATGGCTACACCTTC.

A remark on this clone: Distinct nucleotide sequences in the sample also encode this CDR3. CDR3 sequence reads: CASSENRGGPYEQYF. DNA for the CDR3: TGTGCCAGCAGTGAAAACAGGGGTGGGCCCTACGAGCAGTACTTC. The chain recombines TRBV6-1 with TRBJ2-7; TRBD1 agrees at 7 bases. The length of the CDR3 is 15 residues. CDR1 MNHNS and CDR2 SASEGT come from the germline V gene. Trimming at V came to 2 bases and at J to 2 bases, leaving 6 bases not matched to a gene.

The rearrangement links TRBV19 to TRBJ1-5, with a possible D match to TRBD1 (5 bases). V was cut by 9 bases and J by 4 bases, with 19 bases left in between. The CDR3 extends over 15 amino acids. Germline V gene data show CDR1 as LNHDA and CDR2 as SQIVND (reference sequence). The CDR3 nucleotides are TGTGCCAGCCAGCTCGCCAGACGGGGGAATCAGCCCCAGCATTTT. It encodes CASQLARRGNQPQHF.

The J gene is TRBJ2-7, the V gene TRBV10-2; 10 bases map to TRBD1. Germline V gives CDR1 WSHSY, CDR2 SAAADI. This CDR3 contains 13 residues. J gave up 7 bases and V 7 bases, and 7 bases lay outside the gene matches. Here the CDR3 reads CASMGQGKREQYF. The CDR3 nucleotides are TGCGCCAGCATGGGACAGGGGAAGAGGGAGCAGTACTTC.

This chain joins TRBV9 and TRBJ1-3; perhaps TRBD1 as D (6 bases). The germline gives CDR1 SGDLS, CDR2 YYNGEE. V shed 4 bases and J shed 0 bases, with 20 bases lying between them. This CDR3 contains 18 residues. The CDR3 is CASSPGMWHRDSGNTIYF. CDR3 nucleotides: TGTGCCAGCAGCCCCGGGATGTGGCACAGGGACTCTGGAAACACCATATATTTT. The full variable domain, completed using reference TRBV9 and TRBJ1-3, is DSGVTQTPKHLITATGQRVTLRCSPRSGDLSVYWYQQSLDQGLQFLIQYYNGEERAKGNILERFSAQQFPDLHSELNLSSLELGDSALYFCASSPGMWHRDSGNTIYFGEGSWLTVV.

This clone occurred once. CDR3 DNA: TGTGCCAGCAGCAAAGTCCCCAGGGGGAGGCAAGAGACCCAGTACTTC. This sequence encodes CASSKVPRGRQETQYF. The chain is built from TRBV21-1 and TRBJ2-5; whether TRBD1, the table's D call, matches the DNA was not checked. TRBV21-1 is a pseudogene segment. This CDR3 contains 16 residues.

The rearrangement uses TRBV15 and TRBJ2-1, with 8 nucleotides matching TRBD2. The J segment lost 5 bases and the V segment lost 6 bases, leaving 6 bases of the junction unmatched. The CDR3 is 14 residues long. Per the germline V gene, CDR1 is LNHNV and CDR2 is YYDKDF (reference sequence). CDR3 region: CATRRGAQDNEQFF. CDR3 sequence (DNA): TGTGCCACCAGGCGGGGGGCCCAAGACAATGAGCAGTTCTTC.

This CDR3 reads CAWSEGGGAFF. The CDR3 nucleotides read TGTGCCTGGAGTGAGGGGGGGGGAGCTTTCTTT. V gene TRBV30 combines with J gene TRBJ1-1; D possibly corresponds to TRBD1 (6 bases). CDR3 size: 11 residues. Germline CDR1 is GTSNPN and CDR2 is SVGIG (reference sequence). V was cut by 1 base and J by 10 bases, with 10 bases left in between.

This clone was seen only once. V gene TRBV30 combines with J gene TRBJ1-1; TRBD1 might be the D (6 bases). The germline V gene encodes CDR1 GTSNPN and CDR2 SVGIG (reference sequence). This CDR3 is 12 amino acids long. V was cut by 5 bases and J by 2 bases, with 9 bases left in between. The CDR3 is CAWLGANTEAFF. CDR3 DNA: TGTGCCTGGTTGGGGGCTAACACTGAAGCTTTCTTT.

The genes are TRBV7-2 and TRBJ2-7, with D hard to call. The CDR3 is 14 residues long. V lost 1 base and J 3 bases, leaving 10 bases between the germline ends. CDR1 and CDR2 from the germline V gene are SGHTA and FQGNSA. CDR3 sequence reads: CASSLVADNYEQYF. The CDR3 DNA reads as TGTGCCAGCAGCTTAGTCGCAGATAACTACGAGCAGTACTTC.

CDR3 sequence reads: CASSPRRNRGDEQYF. CDR3 bases: TGTGCCAGCTCACCTAGAAGAAACAGGGGAGACGAGCAGTACTTC. This rearrangement joins TRBV18 to TRBJ2-7; 7 bases are a match to TRBD1. The CDR3 runs to 15 residues. The germline V gene encodes CDR1 KGHSH and CDR2 LQKENI. With 3 bases clipped from V and 5 bases from J, the junction kept 10 bases outside the gene matches.

This sequence joins TRBV7-2 and TRBJ1-3, with D possibly being TRBD1 (6 bases). V lost 5 bases and J lost 2, with 10 bases in between. There are 14 residues in the CDR3. Germline V gene data show CDR1 as SGHTA and CDR2 as FQGNSA. CDR3 protein: CASSPRTAGNTIYF. Written as DNA, the CDR3 is TGTGCCAGCAGCCCGCGGACAGCTGGAAACACCATATATTTT.

The rearrangement uses TRBV7-2 and TRBJ2-3, with TRBD2 matching 12 bases. This CDR3 contains 18 residues. The V gene's germline CDR1 is SGHTA and CDR2 FQGNSA. After removal of 0 bases from V and 6 bases from J, the junction contained 10 bases not matched to a gene. CDR3 DNA: TGTGCCAGCAGCTTAGCGGTGCTAGCGGGGGGGAAGGAGGATACGCAGTATTTT. Residues: CASSLAVLAGGKEDTQYF. Full variable domain (remainder filled in from reference TRBV7-2 and TRBJ2-3): GAGVSQSPSNKVTEKGKDVELRCDPISGHTALYWYRQSLGQGLEFLIYFQGNSAPDKSGLPSDRFSAERTGGSVSTLTIQRTQQEDSAVYLCASSLAVLAGGKEDTQYFGPGTRLTVL.

This clone was detected once. V usage is TRBV5-1 and J usage is TRBJ2-5; possible D gene TRBD2, 6 bases. The J call may be incorrect, as the DNA end agrees better with TRBJ2-7. CDR1 is SGHRS and CDR2 is YFSETQ in the germline V gene. CDR3 length equals 16 residues. In DNA form, the CDR3 reads TGCGCCAGCAGCGAATGGGACTCCCCCCGGGCCTACGAGCAGTACTTC. Its translation: CASSEWDSPRAYEQYF.

The rearrangement joins TRBV6-5 to TRBJ1-2; D gene ambiguous. V shed 6 bases and J shed 7 bases, with 15 bases lying between them. This CDR3 has 13 amino acids. CDR1 is MNHEY, CDR2 SVGAGI, per germline. As DNA, the CDR3 is TGTGCCAGCAGACAAGACATGTTGGGTGGCTACACCTTC. Its translation: CASRQDMLGGYTF.

This sequence joins TRBV18 and TRBJ2-7; 8 bases map to TRBD2. This CDR3 contains 16 residues. Germline trimming cut 3 bases from V and 7 bases from J; bases unmatched to any gene: 14. Germline V CDR1 and CDR2: KGHSH, LQKENI. CDR3 in amino acids: CASSPSGPGGNLEQYF. For the CDR3, the DNA is TGTGCCAGCTCACCCAGCGGCCCGGGGGGGAACCTAGAGCAGTACTTC.

The chain carries TRBV4-1 and TRBJ1-1; TRBD1 aligns across 9 bases. The J segment lost 1 base and the V segment lost 6 bases, leaving 9 bases of the junction unmatched. Germline V gene lookup returns CDR1 MGHRA and CDR2 YSYEKL. CDR3 length: 16 amino acids. Written as DNA, the CDR3 is TGCGCCAGCAGTCCCACCCCGGGACAGGGGAACACTGAAGCTTTCTTT. It specifies CASSPTPGQGNTEAFF.

The chain employs TRBV29-1 and TRBJ1-1; maybe TRBD1 (6 bases). Germline V gene data show CDR1 as SQVTM and CDR2 as ANQGSEA. V was shortened by 5 bases and J by 2 bases, with 12 bases between the two germline ends. The CDR3 is 13 amino acids. CDR3 loop: CSVMGTPNTEAFF. The CDR3 coding sequence is TGCAGCGTTATGGGGACACCCAACACTGAAGCTTTCTTT.

V and J are TRBV4-2 and TRBJ1-6; D unresolved. CDR3 size: 13 residues. V shed 1 base and J shed 10 bases, with 8 bases lying between them. CDR1 is LGHNA and CDR2 is YNFKEQ in the germline V gene. CDR3 sequence reads: CASSQGPASPLHF. DNA of the CDR3: TGTGCCAGCAGCCAAGGACCAGCGTCACCCCTCCACTTT.

The chain is built from TRBV5-1 and TRBJ2-7; unclear D gene. From germline, CDR1 is SGHRS and CDR2 YFSETQ. The V gene lost 1 base and the J gene lost 0 bases, with 17 bases spanning the gap. The CDR3 is 17 residues long. The CDR3 loop reads CASSLWLDSRFSYEQYF. For the CDR3, the DNA is TGCGCCAGCAGCTTGTGGCTAGATAGCAGATTCTCCTACGAGCAGTACTTC.

This clone is a singleton in its sample. The rearrangement uses TRBV4-1 and TRBJ1-1; D is perhaps TRBD1 (6 bases). The length of the CDR3 is 15 residues. The V end lost 4 bases, the J end lost 1 base, and 13 bases lay between the germline ends. Germline lookup yields CDR1 MGHRA and CDR2 YSYEKL. The CDR3 sequence: CASSLYRTANTEAFF. In nucleotides, the CDR3 is TGCGCCAGCAGCCTTTACAGGACAGCGAACACTGAAGCTTTCTTT.

The V call is TRBV5-5, the J call TRBJ1-2; TRBD1 matches at 7 bases. With V trimmed by 3 bases and J by 4 bases, 9 bases remained unmatched. Looked up from germline, CDR1 is SGHKS and CDR2 is YYEKEE (reference sequence). The CDR3 spans 15 residues. The CDR3, as DNA: TGTGCCAGCAGCTCTTCCAGGACAGGCGGCTATGGCTACACCTTC. Amino acids: CASSSSRTGGYGYTF. Full variable domain (rest looked up from reference TRBV5-5 and TRBJ1-2): DAGVTQSPTHLIKTRGQQVTLRCSPISGHKSVSWYQQVLGQGPQFIFQYYEKEERGRGNFPDRFSARQFPNYSSELNVNALLLGDSALYLCASSSSRTGGYGYTFGSGTRLTVV.

The J gene is TRBJ2-3, the V gene TRBV27; maybe TRBD1 (5 bases). The germline V gene has CDR1 MNHEY and CDR2 SMNVEV (reference sequence). V lost 3 bases and J lost 0, with 16 bases in between. The CDR3 contains 17 residues. CDR3 sequence reads: CASSFLRGRYSTDTQYF. CDR3 DNA sequence: TGTGCCAGCAGTTTCTTAAGGGGCCGATATAGCACAGATACGCAGTATTTT.

V and J are TRBV7-3 and TRBJ2-6; perhaps TRBD1 as D (5 bases). Deletions cut 5 bases from V and 0 bases from J, with 14 bases between. The CDR3 sequence is 17 residues long. The V gene's germline CDR1 is SGHTA and CDR2 FQGTGA. The CDR3 spells CASSRNRQSSGANVLTF. CDR3 in DNA: TGTGCCAGCAGCCGAAATCGACAGTCCTCTGGGGCCAACGTCCTGACTTTC. Filled out from reference TRBV7-3 and TRBJ2-6, the complete variable domain reads GAGVSQTPSNKVTEKGKYVELRCDPISGHTALYWYRQSLGQGPEFLIYFQGTGAADDSGLPNDRFFAVRPEGSVSTLKIQRTERGDSAVYLCASSRNRQSSGANVLTFGAGSRLTVL.